These 24 T cell receptor beta chains were sequenced from one sample in a study of CD8+CD57+ T cells in acquired aplastic anemia. It was patients with CD8+CD57+ cell expansion by flow cytometry who were chosen for sequencing. Genomic DNA was employed as the template in profiling TCR beta VDJ and CDR3. A single record per CDR3 protein comes from TCRdb applying MiXCR to the reads. Here the sample spans about 240,000 distinct CDR3 sequences, around half being singletons. Sequencing used sorted CD4+, CD8+, or CD8+CD57+ T cells (not recorded which) from PBMCs. These receptors all stem from a human donor with aplastic anemia.

Details on this clonotype: The junction departs from germline at one end; a sequencing error may be responsible. The chain recombines TRBV24-1 with TRBJ1-5; TRBD1 might be the D (6 bases). This CDR3 has 17 amino acids. CDR1 and CDR2 from the germline V gene are KGHDR and SFDVKD. CDR3 residues: CASSLSGQIGGNQPQHF. DNA of the CDR3: TGTGCCAGCAGTTTATCAGGACAGATCGGGGGCAATCAGCCCCAGCATTTT.

The CDR3 DNA follows: TGCGCCAGCAGCCGAGAGGGGGGCAATCAGCCCCAGCATTTT. Its translation is CASSREGGNQPQHF. The V and J genes are TRBV4-3 and TRBJ1-5; possible D gene TRBD1, 6 bases. Per the germline V gene, CDR1 is LGHNA and CDR2 is YSLEER. This CDR3 comprises 14 residues. The V end lost 4 bases, the J end lost 2 bases, and 9 bases lay between the germline ends.

This clonotype was observed a few times. The chain carries TRBV24-1 and TRBJ1-6; possible D gene TRBD1, 5 bases. The CDR3 has 13 residues. Trimming shortened V by 4 bases and J by 9 bases, and 9 bases separated the two germline ends. Per germline, CDR1 KGHDR and CDR2 SFDVKD. The CDR3 sequence is CATSEERGSPLHF. The DNA for the CDR3 is TGTGCCACCAGTGAGGAGAGGGGTTCACCCCTCCACTTT.

The sample holds many counts of this clonotype. J is TRBJ1-5 and V is TRBV19, with a weak D call TRBD1 (6 bases). Trimming took off 2 bases at V and 2 bases at J, with 19 bases between the two ends. This CDR3 has 18 residues. The germline gives CDR1 LNHDA, CDR2 SQIVND (reference sequence). The CDR3 sequence is CASSILTGWSSGNQPQHF. CDR3 nucleotides: TGTGCCAGTAGTATACTCACAGGGTGGTCTTCGGGCAATCAGCCCCAGCATTTT. The variable domain in full, with the rest retrieved from reference TRBV19 and TRBJ1-5, is DGGITQSPKYLFRKEGQNVTLSCEQNLNHDAMYWYRQDPGQGLRLIYYSQIVNDFQKGDIAEGYSVSREKKESFPLTVTSAQKNPTAFYLCASSILTGWSSGNQPQHFGDGTRLSIL.

The rearrangement links TRBV14 to TRBJ1-1; perhaps TRBD1 as D (6 bases). The CDR3 extends over 16 amino acids. Trimming shortened V by 6 bases and J by 4 bases, and 21 bases separated the two germline ends. The germline gives CDR1 SGHDN, CDR2 FVKESK. The CDR3 loop is CASSYSEGGAGTEAFF. DNA for the CDR3: TGTGCCAGCAGTTACTCTGAGGGGGGTGCCGGCACTGAAGCTTTCTTT.

A few counts support this clonotype. This chain uses TRBV6-5 with TRBJ2-1; D possibly uses TRBD1 or TRBD2 (5 bases each). Germline V gene data show CDR1 as MNHEY and CDR2 as SVGAGI. The V gene lost 6 bases and the J gene lost 4 bases, with 13 bases spanning the gap. The CDR3 is 14 residues long. This chain's CDR3 is CASSIRGDYNEQFF. The CDR3 nucleotides read TGTGCCAGCAGCATTCGGGGCGATTACAATGAGCAGTTCTTC.

The chain carries TRBV20-1 and TRBJ2-7, with TRBD2 identical over 11 bases. Germline CDR1 is DFQATT and CDR2 is SNEGSKA (reference sequence). V lost 0 bases and J lost 0; bases outside the gene matches: 7. The CDR3 is made up of 17 amino acids. DNA for the CDR3: TGCAGTGCTAGAGACCCCTCGACTAGCGGGGACTCCTACGAGCAGTACTTC. Translated, it gives CSARDPSTSGDSYEQYF.

In the case of this clonotype: A much larger clone is a single base away; this may be a read error. V gene TRBV29-1 combines with J gene TRBJ2-7, with a tentative D call TRBD2 (6 bases). Germline V lookup: CDR1 SQVTM, CDR2 ANQGSEA. V was shortened by 4 bases and J by 7 bases, with 14 bases between the two germline ends. The length of the CDR3 is 12 residues. CDR3 DNA sequence: TGCAGCGTTGTAGATCCGGCGGGGGAGCAGTACTTC. Amino acids: CSVVDPAGEQYF.

The chain uses TRBV10-3 and TRBJ1-1; weak D call: TRBD1 (6 bases). There are 15 residues in the CDR3. Trimming cost V 4 bases and J 5 bases, with 17 bases left between them. From germline, CDR1 is ENHRY and CDR2 SYGVKD. Here the CDR3 reads CAISASTGWGTEAFF. The CDR3 DNA follows: TGTGCCATCAGTGCATCAACAGGGTGGGGGACTGAAGCTTTCTTT.

The J gene is TRBJ2-1, the V gene TRBV5-6, with TRBD2 matching 10 bases. With V trimmed by 4 bases and J by 9 bases, 4 bases remained unmatched. The CDR3 totals 13 residues. Per germline, CDR1 SGHDT and CDR2 YYEEEE. CDR3 loop: CASSTAGGGEQFF. The CDR3 region has the DNA TGTGCCAGCAGCACAGCGGGGGGGGGTGAGCAGTTCTTC. The full variable domain, with the rest looked up from reference TRBV5-6 and TRBJ2-1, is DAGVTQSPTHLIKTRGQQVTLRCSPKSGHDTVSWYQQALGQGPQFIFQYYEEEERQRGNFPDRFSGHQFPNYSSELNVNALLLGDSALYLCASSTAGGGEQFFGPGTRLTVL.

This clonotype was observed at least ten times. V is TRBV25-1 and J is TRBJ2-2, with 9 bases matching TRBD1. Germline assignment: CDR1 MGHDK and CDR2 SYGVNS. With 4 bases clipped from V and 7 bases from J, the junction kept 10 bases outside the gene matches. This CDR3 has 16 amino acids. CDR3 in DNA: TGTGCCAGCAGTGTACTTTCGACAGGGGGGATCGGGGAGCTGTTTTTT. This translates into CASSVLSTGGIGELFF.

The chain employs TRBV27 and TRBJ2-3; D unresolved. Trimming took 4 bases from V and 3 from J, leaving 11 bases between them. There are 14 residues in the CDR3. Looked up from germline, CDR1 is MNHEY and CDR2 is SMNVEV (reference sequence). The CDR3, as DNA: TGTGCCAGCAGTTCCCGGAAAATGACAGATACGCAGTATTTT. Translating gives CASSSRKMTDTQYF.

The chain uses TRBV7-9 and TRBJ1-1, with D perhaps matching TRBD1 (6 bases). Germline V gene sequence: CDR1 SEHNR, CDR2 FQNEAQ (reference sequence). V was shortened by 6 bases and J by 1 base, with 9 bases between the two germline ends. The CDR3 extends over 13 amino acids. For the CDR3, the DNA is TGTGCCAGCAGGGGGGGGGCGAACACTGAAGCTTTCTTT. Translated: CASRGGANTEAFF.

This clonotype was counted at least ten times. The gene calls are TRBV5-8 and TRBJ2-3; D not resolved. The germline gives CDR1 SGHTS, CDR2 YDEGEE. The CDR3 runs 16 residues. The germline V and J ends were trimmed by 4 bases and 0 bases, with 15 bases remaining between them. The CDR3 here is CASSLGLGSSTDTQYF. CDR3 nucleotides: TGTGCCAGCAGCCTGGGGTTGGGATCTAGCACAGATACGCAGTATTTT.

V gene TRBV10-1 combines with J gene TRBJ1-2, with a possible D match to TRBD1 (6 bases). Germline V gene data show CDR1 as WNHNN and CDR2 as SYGVQD (reference sequence). V was trimmed by 3 bases and J by 8 bases, leaving 10 bases between them. CDR3 size: 12 residues. CDR3 sequence reads: CASSDRGVGYTF. CDR3 sequence (DNA): TGCGCCAGCAGTGATAGGGGGGTCGGCTACACCTTC.

The sample holds many counts of this clonotype. The V and J genes are TRBV5-8 and TRBJ2-7, with D perhaps matching TRBD1 or TRBD2 (5 bases each). This CDR3 spans 14 amino acids. Trimming removed 2 bases at V and 3 bases at J, with 12 bases between. The germline gives CDR1 SGHTS, CDR2 YDEGEE. DNA for the CDR3: TGTGCCAGCAGCTTCTGGGGGATCGACTACGAGCAGTACTTC. Translated, it gives CASSFWGIDYEQYF.

This clonotype was picked up many times. The chain combines TRBV7-8 with TRBJ1-1; the match to TRBD1 covers 8 bases. Trimming removed 3 bases from V and 3 bases from J; junction bases left unmatched: 3. This CDR3 has 14 residues. In germline, CDR1 is SGHVS, CDR2 FQNEAQ. CDR3: CASSLTGVYTEAFF. Written as DNA, the CDR3 is TGTGCCAGCAGCTTGACAGGGGTGTACACTGAAGCTTTCTTT.

To note about this clonotype: One end of the junction fails to match germline, which may point to a read error. As DNA, the CDR3 is TGTGCCAGCAGTTTAGCTTCCTGGACCCAAGAGACCCGGTACTTC. Translation gives CASSLASWTQETRYF. V is TRBV12-3 or TRBV12-4 and J is TRBJ2-5; D gene ambiguous. The length of the CDR3 is 15 residues.

This CDR3 is CASSFDYYLPGQGEQYF. The DNA for the CDR3 is TGTGCCAGCAGCTTTGATTACTATCTTCCGGGACAGGGAGAGCAGTACTTC. The rearrangement uses TRBV7-9 and TRBJ2-7, with 9 bases lining up with TRBD1. The CDR3 consists of 17 residues. The germline CDR1 and CDR2 sequences are SEHNR and FQNEAQ (reference sequence). With V trimmed by 3 bases and J by 7 bases, 16 bases remained unmatched.

With regard to this clonotype: A read error may be the cause here, since a much bigger clone is one base away. The V gene is TRBV7-9, the J gene TRBJ1-4, with 11 bases identical to TRBD1. The germline V gene encodes CDR1 SEHNR and CDR2 FQNEAQ (reference sequence). The CDR3 totals 17 residues. The CDR3 reads CASRRTGGGSTNKKLFF. The DNA of the CDR3 is TGTGCCAGCAGACGGACAGGGGGCGGTTCAACTAATAAAAAACTGTTTTTT.

J is TRBJ2-1 and V is TRBV20-1, with D uncertain. CDR1 is DFQATT and CDR2 is SNEGSKA in the germline V gene (reference sequence). The V end lost 1 base, the J end lost 0 bases, and 4 bases lay between the germline ends. This CDR3 has 13 amino acids. CDR3 sequence (DNA): TGCAGTGCTAGAGGAAACTCCTACAATGAGCAGTTCTTC. Its protein product is CSARGNSYNEQFF.

This clonotype was detected ten times or more. The V gene is TRBV24-1, the J gene TRBJ2-2; D unresolved. Germline V lookup: CDR1 KGHDR, CDR2 SFDVKD. V was trimmed by 8 bases and J by 0 bases, leaving 6 bases between them. The CDR3 loop spans 13 amino acids. CDR3: CATMSPNTGELFF. In DNA form, the CDR3 reads TGTGCCACCATGTCGCCGAACACCGGGGAGCTGTTTTTT.

This clonotype was detected only a few times. This may stem from a read error, because a much larger clone lies one nucleotide away. The chain joins TRBV6-4 to TRBJ1-1; weak D call: TRBD1 (5 bases). The V gene lost 10 bases and the J gene lost 12 bases, with 21 bases spanning the gap. This CDR3 has 12 residues. Germline values: CDR1 MRHNA, CDR2 SNTAGT. CDR3 bases: TGTGCCACCTCCATGGGGGACGGCGAAACTTTCTTT. It is translated as CATSMGDGETFF.

This clonotype has just one count. The rearrangement links TRBV2 to TRBJ2-5; 7 positions match TRBD2. Germline V lookup: CDR1 SNHLY, CDR2 FYNNEI. The CDR3 totals 14 residues. The V segment lost 8 bases and the J segment 3 bases; nucleotides outside the gene matches: 9. The DNA for the CDR3 is TGTGCCAGCTCGGGACTACGGGTGGAAGAGACCCAGTACTTC. This encodes CASSGLRVEETQYF.